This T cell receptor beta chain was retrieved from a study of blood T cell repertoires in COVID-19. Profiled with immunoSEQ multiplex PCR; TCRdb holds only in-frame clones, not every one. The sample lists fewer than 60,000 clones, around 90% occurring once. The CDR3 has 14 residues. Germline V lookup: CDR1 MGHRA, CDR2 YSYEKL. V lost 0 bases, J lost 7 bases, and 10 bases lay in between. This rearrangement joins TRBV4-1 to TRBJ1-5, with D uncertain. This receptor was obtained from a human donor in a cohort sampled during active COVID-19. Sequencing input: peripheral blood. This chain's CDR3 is CASSQDHGSQPQHF. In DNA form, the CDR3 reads TGCGCCAGCAGCCAAGATCACGGGTCCCAGCCCCAGCATTTT.